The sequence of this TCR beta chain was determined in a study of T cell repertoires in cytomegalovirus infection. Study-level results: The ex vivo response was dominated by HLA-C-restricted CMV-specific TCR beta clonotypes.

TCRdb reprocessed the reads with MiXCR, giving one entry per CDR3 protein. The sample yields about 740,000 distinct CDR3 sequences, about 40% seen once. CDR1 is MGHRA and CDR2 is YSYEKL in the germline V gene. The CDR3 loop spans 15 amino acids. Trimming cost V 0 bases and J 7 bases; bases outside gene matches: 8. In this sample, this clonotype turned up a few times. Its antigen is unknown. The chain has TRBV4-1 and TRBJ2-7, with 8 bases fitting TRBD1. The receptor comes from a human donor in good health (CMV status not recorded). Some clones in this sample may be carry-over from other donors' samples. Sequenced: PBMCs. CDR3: CASSQDPQGAREQYF. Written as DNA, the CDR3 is TGCGCCAGCAGCCAAGATCCCCAGGGGGCGCGAGAGCAGTACTTC.